This T cell receptor beta chain came from a study of chronic HIV infection and antiretroviral therapy. The CDR3 covers 17 residues. TCRdb re-called the 5' RACE reads with MiXCR, one entry per CDR3 protein. The table has 40,000 to 60,000 distinct CDR3 sequences, approximately 19% seen once. This clonotype appeared many times. The sample consisted of peripheral blood. The chain links TRBV21-1 to TRBJ2-7; the table's D call TRBD1 went unverified against the DNA. TRBV21-1 is recorded as a pseudogene. This receptor was obtained from an adult who had HIV and had not received antiretroviral therapy, or was an uninfected healthy control (not recorded which). The CDR3 protein is CASSMRDRGLSSYEQYF. The DNA for the CDR3 is TGTGCCAGCAGCATGCGGGACAGGGGGCTCAGCTCCTACGAGCAGTACTTC.